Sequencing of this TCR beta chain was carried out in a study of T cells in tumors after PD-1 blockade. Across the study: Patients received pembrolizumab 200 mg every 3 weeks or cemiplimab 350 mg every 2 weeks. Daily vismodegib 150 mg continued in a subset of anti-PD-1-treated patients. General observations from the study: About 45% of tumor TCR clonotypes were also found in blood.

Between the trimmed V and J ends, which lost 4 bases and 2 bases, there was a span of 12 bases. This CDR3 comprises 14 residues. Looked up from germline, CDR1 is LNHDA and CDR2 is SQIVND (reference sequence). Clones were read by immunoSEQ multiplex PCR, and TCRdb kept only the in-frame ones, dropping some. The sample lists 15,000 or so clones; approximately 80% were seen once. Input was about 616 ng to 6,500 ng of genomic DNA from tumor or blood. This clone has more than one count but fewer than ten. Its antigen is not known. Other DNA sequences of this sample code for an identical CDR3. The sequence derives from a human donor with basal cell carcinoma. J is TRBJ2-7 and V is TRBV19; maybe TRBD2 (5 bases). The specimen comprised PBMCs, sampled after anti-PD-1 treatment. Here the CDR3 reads CASSKGLGTYEQYF. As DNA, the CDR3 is TGTGCCAGTAGTAAAGGACTGGGGACCTACGAGCAGTACTTC.